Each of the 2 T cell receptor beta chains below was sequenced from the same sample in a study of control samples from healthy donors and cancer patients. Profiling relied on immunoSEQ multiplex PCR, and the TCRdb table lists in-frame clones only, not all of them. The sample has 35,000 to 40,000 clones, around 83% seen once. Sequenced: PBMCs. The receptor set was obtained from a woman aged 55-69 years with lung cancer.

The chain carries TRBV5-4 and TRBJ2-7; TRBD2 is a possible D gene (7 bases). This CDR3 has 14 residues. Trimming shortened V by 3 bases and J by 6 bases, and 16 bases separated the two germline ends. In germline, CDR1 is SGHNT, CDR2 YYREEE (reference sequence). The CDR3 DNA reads TGTGCCAGCAGCTCGGGGGGCAGTAGGGCCGAGCAGTACTTC. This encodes CASSSGGSRAEQYF.

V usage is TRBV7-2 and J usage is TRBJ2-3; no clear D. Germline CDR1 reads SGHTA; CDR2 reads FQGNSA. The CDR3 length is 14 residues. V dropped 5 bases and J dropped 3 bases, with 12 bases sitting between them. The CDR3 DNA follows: TGTGCCAGCAGCCTTTCTGGAGCTACAGATACGCAGTATTTT. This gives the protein CASSLSGATDTQYF.